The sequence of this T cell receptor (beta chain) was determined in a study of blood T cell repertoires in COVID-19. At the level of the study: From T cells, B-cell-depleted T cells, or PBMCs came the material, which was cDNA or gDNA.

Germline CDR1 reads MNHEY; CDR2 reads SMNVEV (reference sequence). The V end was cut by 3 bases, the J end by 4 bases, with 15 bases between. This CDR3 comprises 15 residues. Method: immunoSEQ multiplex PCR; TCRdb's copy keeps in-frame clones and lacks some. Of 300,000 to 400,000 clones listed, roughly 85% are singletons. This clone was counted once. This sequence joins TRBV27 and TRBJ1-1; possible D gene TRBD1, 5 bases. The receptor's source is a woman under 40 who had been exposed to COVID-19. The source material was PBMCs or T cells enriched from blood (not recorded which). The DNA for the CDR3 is TGTGCCAGCAGTTTGGTCAGGGCGGTCGGCACTGAAGCTTTCTTT. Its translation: CASSLVRAVGTEAFF.